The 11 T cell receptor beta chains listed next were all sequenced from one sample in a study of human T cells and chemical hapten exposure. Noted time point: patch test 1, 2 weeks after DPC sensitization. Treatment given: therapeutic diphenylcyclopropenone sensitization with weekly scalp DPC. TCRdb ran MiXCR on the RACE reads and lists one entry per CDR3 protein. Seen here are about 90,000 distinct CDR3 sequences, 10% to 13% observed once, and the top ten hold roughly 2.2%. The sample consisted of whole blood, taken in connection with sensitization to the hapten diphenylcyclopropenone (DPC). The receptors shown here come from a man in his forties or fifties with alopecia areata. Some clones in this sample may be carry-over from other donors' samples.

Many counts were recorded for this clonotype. This CDR3 is CASIGAGGLNEQFF. The CDR3, as DNA: TGTGCCAGCATCGGAGCGGGAGGCCTAAATGAGCAGTTCTTC. V gene TRBV6-2 or TRBV6-3 combines with J gene TRBJ2-1, with 9 positions matching TRBD2. Per germline, CDR1 MNHEY and CDR2 SVGEGT. CDR3 length: 14 amino acids. V lost 7 bases to trimming and J lost 7 bases; unmatched junction nucleotides: 8.

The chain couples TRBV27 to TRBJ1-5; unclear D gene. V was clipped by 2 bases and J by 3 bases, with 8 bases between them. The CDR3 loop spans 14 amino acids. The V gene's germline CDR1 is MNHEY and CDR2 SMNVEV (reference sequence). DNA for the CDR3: TGTGCCAGCAGTTTAATGGGAAACAATCAGCCCCAGCATTTT. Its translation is CASSLMGNNQPQHF.

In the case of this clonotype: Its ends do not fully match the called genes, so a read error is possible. CDR3: CASSESRQVYNEQFF. Written as DNA, the CDR3 is TGCGCCAGCAGTGAAAGTCGACAGGTTTACAATGAGCAGTTCTTC. The V and J genes are TRBV6-1 and TRBJ2-1; TRBD1 is a possible D gene (6 bases). Germline V gene sequence: CDR1 MNHNS, CDR2 SASEGT. This CDR3 is built from 15 residues.

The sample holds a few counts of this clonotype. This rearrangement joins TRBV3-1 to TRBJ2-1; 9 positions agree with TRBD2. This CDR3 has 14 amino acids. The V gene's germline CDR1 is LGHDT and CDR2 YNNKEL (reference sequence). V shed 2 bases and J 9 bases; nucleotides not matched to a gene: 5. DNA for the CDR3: TGTGCCAGCAGCCAAAGCGGGAGGTTTGGTGAGCAGTTCTTC. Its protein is CASSQSGRFGEQFF.

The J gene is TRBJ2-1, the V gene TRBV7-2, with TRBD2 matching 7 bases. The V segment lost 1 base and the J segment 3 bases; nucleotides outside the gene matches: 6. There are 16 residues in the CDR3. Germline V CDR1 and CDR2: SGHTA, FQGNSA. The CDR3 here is CASSLDAGAHYNEQFF. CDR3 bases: TGTGCCAGCAGCTTAGATGCGGGAGCCCACTACAATGAGCAGTTCTTC.

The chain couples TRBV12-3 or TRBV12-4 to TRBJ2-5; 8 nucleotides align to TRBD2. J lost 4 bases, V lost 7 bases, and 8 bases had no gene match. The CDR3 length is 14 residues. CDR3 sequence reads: CASTLGLGGETQYF. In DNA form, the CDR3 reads TGTGCCAGCACCTTGGGACTAGGAGGAGAGACCCAGTACTTC.

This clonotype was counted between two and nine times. The CDR3 loop reads CASRPPLGSEYEQYV. CDR3 coding DNA: TGTGCCAGCAGACCACCGCTGGGCAGCGAATACGAGCAGTACGTC. The chain uses TRBV6-2 or TRBV6-3 and TRBJ2-7; D remains unclear. The CDR3 loop spans 15 amino acids. Germline V gives CDR1 MNHEY, CDR2 SVGEGT. V shed 6 bases and J shed 4 bases, with 19 bases lying between them.

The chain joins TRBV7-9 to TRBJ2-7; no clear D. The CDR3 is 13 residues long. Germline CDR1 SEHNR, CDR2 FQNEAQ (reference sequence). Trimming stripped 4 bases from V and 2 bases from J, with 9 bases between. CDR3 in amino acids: CASSYEQTYEQYF. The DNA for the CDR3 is TGTGCCAGCAGCTATGAGCAAACCTACGAGCAGTACTTC.

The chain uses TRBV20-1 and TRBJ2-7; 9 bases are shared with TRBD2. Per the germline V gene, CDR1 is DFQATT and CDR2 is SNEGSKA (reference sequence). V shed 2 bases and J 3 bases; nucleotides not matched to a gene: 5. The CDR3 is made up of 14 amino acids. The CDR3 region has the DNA TGCAGTGCTAGAATAGCGGGGGAGAGCTACGAGCAGTACTTC. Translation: CSARIAGESYEQYF.

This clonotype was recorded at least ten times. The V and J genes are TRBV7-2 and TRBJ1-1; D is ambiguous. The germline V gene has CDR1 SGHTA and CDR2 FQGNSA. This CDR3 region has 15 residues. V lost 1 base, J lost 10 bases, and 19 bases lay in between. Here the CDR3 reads CASSLDGVAAAGAFF. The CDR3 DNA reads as TGTGCCAGCAGCTTAGATGGTGTGGCCGCCGCGGGAGCTTTCTTT.

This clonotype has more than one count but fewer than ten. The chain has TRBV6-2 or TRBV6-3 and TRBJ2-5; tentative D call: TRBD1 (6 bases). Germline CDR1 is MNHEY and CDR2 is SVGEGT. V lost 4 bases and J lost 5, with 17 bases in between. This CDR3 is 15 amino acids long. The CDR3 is CASSSSGAMGETQYF. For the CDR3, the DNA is TGTGCCAGCAGTTCTTCAGGGGCGATGGGGGAGACCCAGTACTTC.